What follows are 26 T cell receptor beta chains derived from one specimen sequenced in a study of cytomegalovirus exposure and HLA in healthy donors. PCR used 60 Vbeta primers and 13 Jbeta primers. Some clones are missing from TCRdb's copy, which holds only in-frame ones; the method was immunoSEQ multiplex PCR. Among 110,000 to 150,000 clones listed, 73% were seen once. Sequencing was done on a sample of PBMCs. The source of these receptors is a woman aged 40 to 50 in good health and CMV-seronegative.

The CDR3 DNA reads TGCGCCAGCAGCCGGGACAGAGTTTATGGCTACACCTTC. Its translation: CASSRDRVYGYTF. The rearrangement links TRBV10-2 to TRBJ1-2, with 7 bases matching TRBD1. V was clipped by 6 bases and J by 5 bases; unmatched bases: 6. Per germline, CDR1 WSHSY and CDR2 SAAADI. The CDR3 consists of 13 residues.

This chain joins TRBV5-5 and TRBJ2-1; 13 bases are shared with TRBD2. V was pared by 3 bases and J by 4 bases, with 1 base of the junction left unmatched. The CDR3 is 15 amino acids. Germline lookup yields CDR1 SGHKS and CDR2 YYEKEE (reference sequence). The CDR3 spells CASSSGLAGYNEQFF. CDR3 nucleotide sequence: TGTGCCAGCAGCTCGGGACTAGCGGGGTACAATGAGCAGTTCTTC.

The chain joins TRBV11-2 to TRBJ2-5; the D gene is possibly TRBD1 (6 bases). The germline CDR1 and CDR2 sequences are SGHAT and FQNNGV. V dropped 2 bases and J dropped 3 bases, with 13 bases sitting between them. The CDR3 sequence is 15 residues long. The CDR3 nucleotides read TGTGCCAGCAGCTTACAGGGGAATGGGGAAGAGACCCAGTACTTC. Encoded protein: CASSLQGNGEETQYF.

The CDR3: CASREGRQGQETQYF. In nucleotides, the CDR3 is TGTGCCAGCAGGGAGGGCCGGCAGGGTCAAGAGACCCAGTACTTC. The chain uses TRBV2 and TRBJ2-5, with D possibly being TRBD2 (6 bases). CDR1 is SNHLY and CDR2 is FYNNEI in the germline V gene. This CDR3 has 15 residues. Trimming pared 6 bases from V and 2 bases from J, leaving 16 bases between.

The rearrangement joins TRBV7-9 to TRBJ2-5, with TRBD2 matching 8 bases. The CDR3 is made up of 14 amino acids. Germline V gene data show CDR1 as SEHNR and CDR2 as FQNEAQ (reference sequence). The trim removed 5 bases at V and 5 bases at J, leaving 7 bases unmatched. The CDR3 bases are TGTGCCAGCAGCGTAACGGGGGGGCGGGAGACCCAGTACTTC. Its translation is CASSVTGGRETQYF.

This clone was detected once. The V call is TRBV4-2, the J call TRBJ1-2; 8 nucleotides agree with TRBD1. CDR1 and CDR2 from the germline V gene are LGHNA and YNFKEQ. The CDR3 has 15 residues. V was clipped by 0 bases and J by 6 bases; unmatched bases: 6. Here the CDR3 reads CASSQEIGTGNGYTF. The CDR3 DNA reads TGTGCCAGCAGCCAAGAGATAGGGACAGGCAATGGCTACACCTTC.

The chain couples TRBV5-8 to TRBJ1-2, with 7 positions matching TRBD1. There are 15 residues in the CDR3. The germline gives CDR1 SGHTS, CDR2 YDEGEE. The V gene end was trimmed by 6 bases and the J gene end by 2 bases; junction bases not matched to a gene: 10. The CDR3 protein is CASTPRRGSNYGYTF. The CDR3 nucleotides are TGTGCCAGCACCCCCCGCAGGGGGTCGAACTATGGCTACACCTTC.

The genes are TRBV27 and TRBJ2-7; a possible D gene is TRBD2 (5 bases). Deletions cut 6 bases from V and 5 bases from J, with 14 bases between. Germline V gene lookup returns CDR1 MNHEY and CDR2 SMNVEV (reference sequence). This CDR3 has 13 residues. CDR3 sequence: CASSLRVGDEQYF. DNA of the CDR3: TGTGCCAGCAGCCTACGGGTCGGGGACGAGCAGTACTTC.

The chain employs TRBV7-9 and TRBJ2-1, with 10 bases fitting TRBD2. The CDR3 spans 16 residues. Looked up from germline, CDR1 is SEHNR and CDR2 is FQNEAQ (reference sequence). V trimming: 5 bases; J trimming: 1 base; junction bases outside the gene matches: 5. The CDR3 coding sequence is TGTGCCAGCAGCCGGACTAGCGGTGTTTCCTACAATGAGCAGTTCTTC. Its protein is CASSRTSGVSYNEQFF.

The V call is TRBV7-9, the J call TRBJ1-5, with D unresolved. The germline V and J ends were trimmed by 6 bases and 2 bases, with 11 bases remaining between them. In germline, CDR1 is SEHNR, CDR2 FQNEAQ (reference sequence). This CDR3 region has 14 residues. The CDR3 loop is CASSSGVGNQPQHF. The DNA for the CDR3 is TGTGCCAGCAGTAGCGGGGTGGGCAATCAGCCCCAGCATTTT.

The chain has TRBV6-4 and TRBJ1-1; D uncertain. V was pared by 4 bases and J by 1 base, with 7 bases between. The CDR3 has 13 residues. Germline values: CDR1 MRHNA, CDR2 SNTAGT. The DNA for the CDR3 is TGTGCCAGCAGTGTACAAGAGAACACTGAAGCTTTCTTT. Translating it yields CASSVQENTEAFF.

This clone was counted a single time. V gene TRBV6-1 combines with J gene TRBJ2-3; D might be TRBD1 (5 bases). Germline CDR1 reads MNHNS; CDR2 reads SASEGT. V was trimmed by 5 bases and J by 0 bases, leaving 9 bases between them. This CDR3 region has 14 residues. In DNA, the CDR3 is TGTGCCAGCAGTATCAGGGAAAGCACAGATACGCAGTATTTT. This codes for CASSIRESTDTQYF.

The rearrangement uses TRBV2 and TRBJ2-1; 7 bases are shared with TRBD1. From germline, CDR1 is SNHLY and CDR2 FYNNEI. V was clipped by 5 bases and J by 6 bases; unmatched bases: 10. The CDR3 loop spans 15 amino acids. CDR3 sequence reads: CASSRQDRPFNEQFF. The CDR3 bases are TGTGCCAGCAGTCGGCAGGACAGGCCCTTCAATGAGCAGTTCTTC.

V gene TRBV5-4 combines with J gene TRBJ1-1; 9 positions match TRBD1. The V and J ends lost 4 bases and 5 bases, in that order; junction bases with no gene match: 12. Germline assignment: CDR1 SGHNT and CDR2 YYREEE (reference sequence). The CDR3 runs 16 residues. CDR3: CASSRSPGQGLTEAFF. CDR3 DNA sequence: TGTGCCAGCAGCCGGTCACCGGGACAGGGTTTAACTGAAGCTTTCTTT. The variable domain in full, with the rest retrieved from reference TRBV5-4 and TRBJ1-1, is ETGVTQSPTHLIKTRGQQVTLRCSSQSGHNTVSWYQQALGQGPQFIFQYYREEENGRGNFPPRFSGLQFPNYSSELNVNALELDDSALYLCASSRSPGQGLTEAFFGQGTRLTVV.

The chain combines TRBV10-3 with TRBJ1-2, with D possibly TRBD1 on 6 matching bases. CDR1 and CDR2 from the germline V gene are ENHRY and SYGVKD. The length of the CDR3 is 16 residues. The V gene lost 2 bases and the J gene lost 7 bases, with 20 bases spanning the gap. Here the CDR3 reads CAISEPAGAAQSGYTF. Here the CDR3 DNA reads TGTGCCATCAGTGAGCCGGCAGGGGCGGCCCAAAGTGGCTACACCTTC.

This clone was found a few times. In DNA form, the CDR3 reads TGTGCCAGCAACCCGAGAGGGAGTAACTATGGCTACACCTTC. It encodes CASNPRGSNYGYTF. The J gene is TRBJ1-2, the V gene TRBV6-5, with D unclear. CDR1 is MNHEY, CDR2 SVGAGI, per germline. The CDR3 is 14 amino acids. The V end was cut by 7 bases, the J end by 1 base, with 13 bases between.

This clone was counted only a few times. V usage is TRBV4-1 and J usage is TRBJ1-1; 10 positions agree with TRBD1. Germline values: CDR1 MGHRA, CDR2 YSYEKL. The CDR3 covers 14 residues. The V and J ends lost 4 bases and 11 bases, in that order; junction bases with no gene match: 10. CDR3 amino acids: CASSLEATGGNAFF. CDR3 nucleotides: TGCGCCAGCAGCCTCGAGGCGACAGGGGGCAATGCTTTCTTT.

This chain links TRBV7-6 with TRBJ1-5; 10 nucleotides agree with TRBD1. This CDR3 spans 15 amino acids. V shed 4 bases, J shed 3 bases, and the junction held 3 bases outside the gene matches. Germline values: CDR1 SGHVS, CDR2 FNYEAQ. The CDR3 DNA reads TGTGCCAGCAGCTCCGGGACAGGGGACAATCAGCCCCAGCATTTT. As protein: CASSSGTGDNQPQHF.

The rearrangement joins TRBV11-2 to TRBJ2-3; 7 bases align to TRBD2. The V and J ends lost 5 bases and 0 bases, in that order; junction bases with no gene match: 5. The CDR3 has 15 amino acids. The germline V gene has CDR1 SGHAT and CDR2 FQNNGV. The CDR3 DNA is TGTGCCAGCAGCACTCAGCGGGGAAGCACAGATACGCAGTATTTT. Translating gives CASSTQRGSTDTQYF.

The chain is built from TRBV2 and TRBJ2-7, with D perhaps matching TRBD1 (5 bases). In germline, CDR1 is SNHLY, CDR2 FYNNEI. This CDR3 has 14 amino acids. Trimming stripped 2 bases from V and 4 bases from J, with 12 bases between. The CDR3: CASSEKGQTYEQYV. Written as DNA, the CDR3 is TGTGCCAGCAGTGAAAAGGGGCAGACTTACGAGCAGTACGTC.

This clone was seen a few times. The chain has TRBV5-1 and TRBJ2-6, with unresolved D. V lost 0 bases and J lost 0, with 7 bases in between. The CDR3 is 16 residues long. Germline V gene sequence: CDR1 SGHRS, CDR2 YFSETQ. The CDR3 region is CASSLVPNSGANVLTF. The CDR3 DNA reads as TGCGCCAGCAGCTTGGTGCCTAACTCTGGGGCCAACGTCCTGACTTTC.

This clone showed up just a few times. V is TRBV2 and J is TRBJ2-2; perhaps TRBD2 as D (6 bases). The CDR3 covers 13 residues. From germline, CDR1 is SNHLY and CDR2 FYNNEI. V was pared by 8 bases and J by 4 bases, with 11 bases between. The CDR3 is CASDGGSTGELFF. The CDR3 DNA follows: TGTGCCAGCGACGGAGGGAGCACCGGGGAGCTGTTTTTT.

This chain uses TRBV19 with TRBJ1-3; no definite D call. The ends were cut back, 7 bases at V and 3 bases at J, with 16 bases in the middle. The CDR3 loop spans 15 amino acids. The germline CDR1 and CDR2 sequences are LNHDA and SQIVND (reference sequence). The CDR3 DNA sequence: TGTGCCAGTAAGCTGGGCCACAGAAGTGGAAACACCATATATTTT. Its translation: CASKLGHRSGNTIYF.

V usage is TRBV6-5 and J usage is TRBJ2-3; 8 positions agree with TRBD1. Looked up from germline, CDR1 is MNHEY and CDR2 is SVGAGI. There are 14 residues in the CDR3. With 4 bases clipped from V and 6 bases from J, the junction kept 6 bases outside the gene matches. The CDR3 DNA follows: TGTGCCAGCAGTTGGGGACAGGCGGCGGATACGCAGTATTTT. This encodes CASSWGQAADTQYF.

The chain links TRBV5-1 to TRBJ2-5, with a possible D match to TRBD1 (7 bases). Trimming cost V 1 base and J 5 bases, with 15 bases left between them. Germline V CDR1 and CDR2: SGHRS, YFSETQ. The CDR3 is 15 residues long. This CDR3 is CASSLPQGDSETQYF. In DNA form, the CDR3 reads TGCGCCAGCAGCTTGCCCCAGGGGGACTCTGAGACCCAGTACTTC.

This chain connects TRBV7-2 to TRBJ2-3, with 11 bases matching TRBD2. The germline V gene encodes CDR1 SGHTA and CDR2 FQGNSA. There are 17 residues in the CDR3. V trimming: 5 bases; J trimming: 2 bases; junction bases outside the gene matches: 9. Here the CDR3 DNA reads TGTGCCAGCAGCCCGCAAACTAGCGGGGGCTACACAGATACGCAGTATTTT. Its translation: CASSPQTSGGYTDTQYF.